This TCR beta chain was captured by sequencing in a study of Ad26.COV2.S vaccination and SARS-CoV-2 variants. Across the whole study: Among those in the COV1001 Ad26.COV2.S trial arm was the donor.

V dropped 4 bases and J dropped 6 bases, with 7 bases sitting between them. The CDR3 contains 12 residues. The germline V gene has CDR1 LGHDT and CDR2 YNNKEL (reference sequence). Treatment noted: 19 received Ad26.COV2.S at low or high dose, single or two shots; roughly five received placebo; per-sample allocation not given. Day 63 following the first vaccine or placebo injection was when the samples were taken. An 18-55-year-old adult in Boston served as donor. TCRdb's copy holds only in-frame clones and misses some; the assay was immunoSEQ multiplex PCR. The sample lists under 600,000 clones, 80% to 90% seen once, with 1.7% in the top ten.

The chain is built from TRBV3-1 (or the pseudogene TRBV3-2) and TRBJ2-4, with unresolved D. This clonotype originated in a person aged 18-60 years who received the Ad26.COV2.S COVID-19 vaccine or a placebo. This material consisted of peripheral blood, taken in a trial of Ad26.COV2.S vaccine versus placebo. Here the CDR3 DNA reads TGTGCCAGCAGCCTCACTACAAACATTCAGTACTTC. It is translated as CASSLTTNIQYF.